A single sample is the source of the 20 T cell receptor beta chains below, sequenced in a study of identical twins. MiXCR was run by TCRdb on the 5' RACE reads, yielding one entry per CDR3 protein. The table has 450,000 or so distinct CDR3 sequences, about a fifth seen once. Sequenced input: naive T cells sorted from blood. These receptors were collected from a man over 45 in good health.

The chain combines TRBV27 with TRBJ1-1; possible D gene TRBD1, 5 bases. The length of the CDR3 is 15 residues. Germline lookup yields CDR1 MNHEY and CDR2 SMNVEV (reference sequence). V gave up 8 bases and J gave up 0 bases, with 16 bases separating them. CDR3 region: CASFTTRGMNTEAFF. The CDR3, as DNA: TGTGCCAGCTTCACGACGCGGGGCATGAACACTGAAGCTTTCTTT.

This clonotype was counted only a few times. V gene TRBV11-2 combines with J gene TRBJ2-2; the D is unclear. The CDR3 loop spans 15 amino acids. CDR1 SGHAT and CDR2 FQNNGV come from the germline V gene. Between the trimmed V and J ends, which lost 0 bases and 1 base, there was a span of 6 bases. The chain's CDR3 is CASSLESVNTGELFF. The CDR3, as DNA: TGTGCCAGCAGCTTAGAATCCGTGAACACCGGGGAGCTGTTTTTT.

This clonotype was seen a few times. The J gene is TRBJ2-5, the V gene TRBV5-6; D is ambiguous. V lost 4 bases and J 2 bases, leaving 9 bases between the germline ends. Germline values: CDR1 SGHDT, CDR2 YYEEEE. The CDR3 is made up of 13 amino acids. CDR3 nucleotide sequence: TGTGCCAGCAGCCCGCTCGAGCAAGAGACCCAGTACTTC. Its protein product is CASSPLEQETQYF.

J is TRBJ2-6 and V is TRBV12-3 or TRBV12-4; a weak D match, TRBD2 (5 bases). CDR3 length: 15 residues. Trimming stripped 6 bases from V and 4 bases from J, with 13 bases between. The CDR3 DNA reads TGTGCCAGCAGGTTCTCGGGGTGGGGGGCCAACGTCCTGACTTTC. The encoded protein is CASRFSGWGANVLTF.

In this sample, this clonotype turned up a few times. Sequence at one end of the junction differs from germline and may be a read error. J is TRBJ1-5 and V is TRBV7-2, with a weak D call TRBD1 (5 bases). Germline CDR1 is SGHTA and CDR2 is FQGNSA. The CDR3 length is 16 residues. This CDR3 is CASSMYGTAGDHPQHF. As DNA, the CDR3 is TGTGCCAGCAGCATGTACGGGACGGCTGGGGATCATCCCCAGCATTTT.

The chain recombines TRBV7-3 with TRBJ2-3, with unresolved D. The germline V and J ends were trimmed by 4 bases and 1 base, with 9 bases remaining between them. Germline V gene data show CDR1 as SGHTA and CDR2 as FQGTGA. The CDR3 spans 14 residues. The chain's CDR3 is CASSSSSRTDTQYF. The CDR3 DNA is TGTGCCAGCAGCTCATCCTCTCGCACAGATACGCAGTATTTT.

The sample holds many counts of this clonotype. V is TRBV7-6 and J is TRBJ2-1, with D possibly being TRBD1 (6 bases). The CDR3 length is 16 residues. Germline CDR1 and CDR2: SGHVS and FNYEAQ. Trimming removed 5 bases from V and 5 bases from J, with 19 bases in between. Here the CDR3 DNA reads TGTGCCAGCAGCACGCACCAGGGGTTCGCGAACAATGAGCAGTTCTTC. The encoded protein is CASSTHQGFANNEQFF.

This clonotype occurred a few times. The chain is built from TRBV7-3 and TRBJ2-1; TRBD2 matches 9 bases. The CDR3 is 15 amino acids. The germline V gene encodes CDR1 SGHTA and CDR2 FQGTGA. After removal of 4 bases from V and 9 bases from J, the junction contained 10 bases not matched to a gene. The CDR3 nucleotides are TGTGCCAGCAGCTCCGAGGGTGGTAGCGGGGGTGAGCAGTTCTTC. Its translation is CASSSEGGSGGEQFF.

This clonotype was counted a few times. The chain joins TRBV14 to TRBJ2-7; tentative D call: TRBD1 (6 bases). CDR1 and CDR2 from the germline V gene are SGHDN and FVKESK. The V end lost 1 base, the J end lost 9 bases, and 16 bases lay between the germline ends. This CDR3 is 14 amino acids long. Written as DNA, the CDR3 is TGTGCCAGCAGCCAAGGAGGGAACAGGGCGGTGCAGTACTTC. Residues: CASSQGGNRAVQYF.

This clonotype has a handful of counts. The V call is TRBV5-1, the J call TRBJ2-1; TRBD2 agrees at 7 bases. The CDR3 is 15 residues long. Trimming at V came to 3 bases and at J to 1 base, leaving 4 bases not matched to a gene. Germline assignment: CDR1 SGHRS and CDR2 YFSETQ. CDR3 amino acids: CASSSHGRSYNEQFF. The CDR3 DNA follows: TGCGCCAGCAGCTCGCACGGGAGGTCCTACAATGAGCAGTTCTTC.

This clonotype was counted only a few times. The chain couples TRBV5-1 to TRBJ1-1; D gene uncertain. The length of the CDR3 is 14 residues. Per the germline V gene, CDR1 is SGHRS and CDR2 is YFSETQ. Trimming stripped 4 bases from V and 2 bases from J, with 12 bases between. The CDR3 region has the DNA TGCGCCAGCAGCCCCTGGACGGCTAACACTGAAGCTTTCTTT. It encodes CASSPWTANTEAFF. Full variable domain (remainder filled in from reference TRBV5-1 and TRBJ1-1): KAGVTQTPRYLIKTRGQQVTLSCSPISGHRSVSWYQQTPGQGLQFLFEYFSETQRNKGNFPGRFSGRQFSNSRSEMNVSTLELGDSALYLCASSPWTANTEAFFGQGTRLTVV.

This clonotype has only a few counts. This chain uses TRBV30 with TRBJ2-1, with D possibly TRBD1 on 6 matching bases. The germline V gene encodes CDR1 GTSNPN and CDR2 SVGIG (reference sequence). Trimming pared 0 bases from V and 5 bases from J, leaving 11 bases between. CDR3 length: 14 amino acids. CDR3 region: CAWSVQWGHNEQFF. The CDR3 region has the DNA TGTGCCTGGAGTGTACAGTGGGGGCACAATGAGCAGTTCTTC.

V is TRBV24-1 and J is TRBJ2-3; either TRBD1 or TRBD2 may supply D (5 bases each). CDR3 length equals 14 residues. V lost 5 bases to trimming and J lost 2 bases, with 10 bases between them. Germline CDR1 is KGHDR and CDR2 is SFDVKD. In nucleotides, the CDR3 is TGTGCCACCAGTGGGGGGATAGCCACAGATACGCAGTATTTT. Protein: CATSGGIATDTQYF.

This clonotype was detected many times. The chain combines TRBV12-3 or TRBV12-4 with TRBJ2-4; tentatively, D is TRBD1 (6 bases). This CDR3 contains 16 residues. V shed 7 bases and J shed 2 bases, with 18 bases lying between them. The CDR3 loop is CASTLTKGDTKNIQYF. In nucleotides, the CDR3 is TGTGCCAGCACTCTAACAAAGGGGGATACCAAAAACATTCAGTACTTC.

The V call is TRBV11-1, the J call TRBJ2-1; 9 nucleotides match TRBD2. The germline V gene has CDR1 SGHAT and CDR2 FQDESV (reference sequence). Trimming removed 3 bases from V and 3 bases from J; junction bases left unmatched: 12. The CDR3 is made up of 18 amino acids. CDR3 residues: CASSFAGGPLEDYNEQFF. The CDR3, as DNA: TGTGCCAGCAGCTTCGCGGGAGGGCCATTGGAGGACTACAATGAGCAGTTCTTC.

The chain is built from TRBV4-1 and TRBJ2-1; D is possibly TRBD1 (5 bases). This CDR3 contains 19 residues. From germline, CDR1 is MGHRA and CDR2 YSYEKL. Trimming stripped 1 base from V and 4 bases from J, with 23 bases between. In DNA form, the CDR3 reads TGCGCCAGCAGCCAAGGCTTCCCAGGGTCGCCGCCGAAATACAATGAGCAGTTCTTC. Translation gives CASSQGFPGSPPKYNEQFF.

The table lists this clonotype with many counts. The gene calls are TRBV2 and TRBJ2-3; 10 positions agree with TRBD2. From germline, CDR1 is SNHLY and CDR2 FYNNEI. The CDR3 contains 18 residues. The V and J ends lost 7 bases and 2 bases, in that order; junction bases with no gene match: 15. CDR3 residues: CASTHRAVLAGPTDTQYF. In nucleotides, the CDR3 is TGTGCCAGCACTCACCGGGCGGTACTAGCGGGGCCCACAGATACGCAGTATTTT.

The V gene is TRBV7-8, the J gene TRBJ1-5, with 8 bases aligning to TRBD1. Trimming took 4 bases from V and 9 from J; bases not matched to a gene: 11. The CDR3 sequence is 15 residues long. Per germline, CDR1 SGHVS and CDR2 FQNEAQ. The chain's CDR3 is CASSSRTGFSVPQHF. In DNA, the CDR3 is TGTGCCAGCAGCTCCCGGACAGGGTTTAGCGTGCCCCAGCATTTT.

This clonotype was seen only a few times. The V gene is TRBV4-3, the J gene TRBJ2-1; possibly TRBD2 for D (5 bases). From germline, CDR1 is LGHNA and CDR2 YSLEER. Trimming shortened V by 0 bases and J by 7 bases, and 10 bases separated the two germline ends. The CDR3 is 14 residues long. CDR3 loop: CASSQEELVNEQFF. CDR3 nucleotide sequence: TGCGCCAGCAGCCAAGAAGAACTAGTGAATGAGCAGTTCTTC.

This clonotype was seen a handful of times. The chain couples TRBV6-1 to TRBJ2-7, with TRBD1 matching over 10 bases. The germline gives CDR1 MNHNS, CDR2 SASEGT. The trim removed 7 bases at V and 3 bases at J, leaving 18 bases unmatched. The CDR3 has 18 residues. The CDR3 bases are TGTGCCAGCACCGACCCCGGGACAGGGGCCCCCCGCTACTACGAGCAGTACTTC. It encodes CASTDPGTGAPRYYEQYF.